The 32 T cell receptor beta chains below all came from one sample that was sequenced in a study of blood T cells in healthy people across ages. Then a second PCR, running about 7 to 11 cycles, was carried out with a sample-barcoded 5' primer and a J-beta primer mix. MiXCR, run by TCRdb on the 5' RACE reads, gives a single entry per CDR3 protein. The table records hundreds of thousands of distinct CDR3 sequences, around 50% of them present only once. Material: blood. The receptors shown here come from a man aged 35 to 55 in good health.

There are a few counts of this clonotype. The CDR3 coding sequence is TGTGCCAGCAGCGCTCCGGGAGGAATTAGCTCCTACAATGAGCAGTTCTTC. Translating gives CASSAPGGISSYNEQFF. The chain couples TRBV12-3 or TRBV12-4 to TRBJ2-1; 7 bases map to TRBD2. The CDR3 consists of 17 residues. J lost 0 bases, V lost 6 bases, and 11 bases had no gene match.

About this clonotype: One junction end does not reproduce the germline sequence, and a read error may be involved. This CDR3 is CASGFMTGEKLFF. The CDR3 region has the DNA TGTGCCAGCGGTTTCATGACAGGCGAAAAACTGTTTTTT. The chain uses TRBV12-3 or TRBV12-4 and TRBJ1-4, with D tentatively TRBD1 (6 bases). The CDR3 consists of 13 residues.

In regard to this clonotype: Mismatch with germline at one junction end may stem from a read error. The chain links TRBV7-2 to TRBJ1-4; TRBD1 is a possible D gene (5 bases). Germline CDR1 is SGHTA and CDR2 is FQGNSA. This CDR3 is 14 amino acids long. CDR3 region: CANSPRQPNEKLFF. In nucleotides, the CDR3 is TGTGCCAACAGCCCCCGACAGCCTAATGAAAAACTGTTTTTT.

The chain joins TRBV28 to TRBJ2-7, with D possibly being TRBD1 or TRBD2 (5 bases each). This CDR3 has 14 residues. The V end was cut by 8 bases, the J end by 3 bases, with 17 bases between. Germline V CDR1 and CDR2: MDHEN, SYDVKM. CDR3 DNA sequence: TGTGCCAGCTTCGAAGAGGGGTTGTTCTACGAGCAGTACTTC. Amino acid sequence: CASFEEGLFYEQYF. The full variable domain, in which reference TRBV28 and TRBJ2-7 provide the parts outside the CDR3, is DVKVTQSSRYLVKRTGEKVFLECVQDMDHENMFWYRQDPGLGLRLIYFSYDVKMKEKGDIPEGYSVSREKKERFSLILESASTNQTSMYLCASFEEGLFYEQYFGPGTRLTVT.

The CDR3 sequence is CSAIQLNTIYF. As DNA, the CDR3 is TGCAGTGCGATACAGTTAAACACCATATATTTT. This chain uses TRBV20-1 with TRBJ1-3, with D uncertain. This CDR3 has 11 residues. Germline CDR1 reads DFQATT; CDR2 reads SNEGSKA (reference sequence). V gave up 6 bases and J gave up 6 bases, with 9 bases separating them.

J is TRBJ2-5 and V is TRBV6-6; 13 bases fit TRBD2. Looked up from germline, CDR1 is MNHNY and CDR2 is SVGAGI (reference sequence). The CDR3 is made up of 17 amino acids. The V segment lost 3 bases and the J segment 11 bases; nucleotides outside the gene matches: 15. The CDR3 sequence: CASSYSGLAGIYNEQYF. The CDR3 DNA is TGTGCCAGCAGTTATTCGGGACTAGCGGGAATATACAATGAGCAGTACTTC.

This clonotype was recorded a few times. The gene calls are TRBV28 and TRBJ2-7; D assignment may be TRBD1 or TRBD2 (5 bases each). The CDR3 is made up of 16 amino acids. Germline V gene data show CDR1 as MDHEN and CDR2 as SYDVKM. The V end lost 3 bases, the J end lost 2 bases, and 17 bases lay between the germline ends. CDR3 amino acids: CASSFGWGTPAYEQYF. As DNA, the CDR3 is TGTGCCAGCAGTTTCGGGTGGGGGACGCCTGCCTACGAGCAGTACTTC.

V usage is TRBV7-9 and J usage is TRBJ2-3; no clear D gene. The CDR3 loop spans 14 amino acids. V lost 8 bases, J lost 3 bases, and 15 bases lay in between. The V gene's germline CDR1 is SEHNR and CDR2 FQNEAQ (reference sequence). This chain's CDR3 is CASVLTGATDTQYF. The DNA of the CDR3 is TGTGCCAGCGTACTGACGGGCGCGACAGATACGCAGTATTTT.

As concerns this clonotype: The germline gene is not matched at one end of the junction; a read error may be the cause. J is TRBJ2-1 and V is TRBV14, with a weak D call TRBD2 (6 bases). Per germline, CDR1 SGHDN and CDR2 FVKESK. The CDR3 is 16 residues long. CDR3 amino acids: CASSQDPGREGPGQFF. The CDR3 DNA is TGCGCCAGCAGCCAAGATCCCGGGAGAGAGGGCCCTGGGCAGTTCTTC.

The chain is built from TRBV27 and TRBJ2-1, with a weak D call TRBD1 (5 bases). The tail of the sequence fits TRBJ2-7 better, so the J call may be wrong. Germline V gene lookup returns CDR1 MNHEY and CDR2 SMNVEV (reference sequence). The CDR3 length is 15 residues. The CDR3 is CASGRGSIADNEQYF. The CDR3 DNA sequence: TGTGCCAGCGGAAGGGGTAGTATCGCCGACAATGAGCAGTACTTC.

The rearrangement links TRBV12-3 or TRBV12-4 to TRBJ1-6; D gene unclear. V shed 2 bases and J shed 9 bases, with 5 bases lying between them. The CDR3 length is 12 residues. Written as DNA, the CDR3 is TGTGCCAGCAGTTTACTGTTTTCACCCCTCCACTTT. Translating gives CASSLLFSPLHF.

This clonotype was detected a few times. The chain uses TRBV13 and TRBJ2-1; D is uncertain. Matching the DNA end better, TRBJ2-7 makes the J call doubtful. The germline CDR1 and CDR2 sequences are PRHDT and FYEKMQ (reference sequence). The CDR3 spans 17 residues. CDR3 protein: CASSLDALGISYNEQYF. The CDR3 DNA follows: TGTGCCAGCAGCTTAGACGCATTGGGCATCTCCTACAATGAGCAGTACTTC.

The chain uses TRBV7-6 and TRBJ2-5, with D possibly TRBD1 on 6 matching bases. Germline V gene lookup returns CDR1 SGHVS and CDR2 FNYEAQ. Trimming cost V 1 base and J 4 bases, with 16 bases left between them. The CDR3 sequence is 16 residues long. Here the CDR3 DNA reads TGTGCCAGCAGCTTAGGGGGAAACAGGGTTGGAGAGACCCAGTACTTC. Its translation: CASSLGGNRVGETQYF.

The CDR3 here is CASSQTSGRASSYEQYF. The CDR3 DNA follows: TGCGCCAGCAGCCAAACCAGCGGGAGGGCCAGCTCCTACGAGCAGTACTTC. V is TRBV4-1 and J is TRBJ2-7, with 10 bases that match TRBD2. J gave up 0 bases and V 2 bases, and 7 bases lay outside the gene matches. Looked up from germline, CDR1 is MGHRA and CDR2 is YSYEKL. The CDR3 loop spans 17 amino acids.

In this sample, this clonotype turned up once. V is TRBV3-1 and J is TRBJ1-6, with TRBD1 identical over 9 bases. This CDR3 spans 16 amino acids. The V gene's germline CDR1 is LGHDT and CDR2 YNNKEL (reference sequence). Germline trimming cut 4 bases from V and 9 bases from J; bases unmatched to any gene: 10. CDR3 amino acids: CASSPPTGQGISPLHF. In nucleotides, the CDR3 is TGTGCCAGCAGCCCACCTACTGGACAGGGGATTTCACCCCTCCACTTT.

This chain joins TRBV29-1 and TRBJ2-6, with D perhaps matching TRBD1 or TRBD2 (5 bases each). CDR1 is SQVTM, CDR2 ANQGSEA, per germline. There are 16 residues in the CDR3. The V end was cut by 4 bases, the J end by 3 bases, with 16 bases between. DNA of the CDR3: TGCAGCGTTGTTGTCGGGGCTGGGGGTGGGGCCAACGTCCTGACTTTC. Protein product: CSVVVGAGGGANVLTF.

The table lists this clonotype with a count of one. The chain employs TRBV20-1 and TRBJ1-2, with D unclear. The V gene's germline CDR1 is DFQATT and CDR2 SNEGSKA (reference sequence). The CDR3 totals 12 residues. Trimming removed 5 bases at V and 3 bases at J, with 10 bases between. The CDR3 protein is CSAREVDYGYTF. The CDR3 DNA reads TGCAGTGCTCGGGAGGTTGACTATGGCTACACCTTC.

CDR3 in amino acids: CASSDPSFYEQYF. In DNA form, the CDR3 reads TGTGCCAGCAGTGACCCTAGCTTCTACGAGCAGTACTTC. The gene calls are TRBV2 and TRBJ2-4; TRBD2 is a possible D gene (5 bases). Near its end, the DNA agrees better with TRBJ2-7, so the J call may be wrong. CDR3 length equals 13 residues. Germline V gene lookup returns CDR1 SNHLY and CDR2 FYNNEI.

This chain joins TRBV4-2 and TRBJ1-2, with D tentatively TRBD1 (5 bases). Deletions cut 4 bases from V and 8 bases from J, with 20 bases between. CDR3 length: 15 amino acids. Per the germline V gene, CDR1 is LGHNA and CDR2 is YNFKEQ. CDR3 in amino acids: CASSREEQATLGYTF. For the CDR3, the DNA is TGTGCCAGCAGCCGAGAGGAACAGGCTACCTTGGGCTACACCTTC.

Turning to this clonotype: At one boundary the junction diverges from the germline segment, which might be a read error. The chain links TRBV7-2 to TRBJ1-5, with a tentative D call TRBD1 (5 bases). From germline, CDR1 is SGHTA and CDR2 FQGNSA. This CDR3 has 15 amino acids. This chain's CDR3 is CASSLEGILNQPPHF. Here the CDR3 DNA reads TGTGCCAGCAGCTTAGAGGGGATTCTCAATCAGCCCCCGCATTTT.

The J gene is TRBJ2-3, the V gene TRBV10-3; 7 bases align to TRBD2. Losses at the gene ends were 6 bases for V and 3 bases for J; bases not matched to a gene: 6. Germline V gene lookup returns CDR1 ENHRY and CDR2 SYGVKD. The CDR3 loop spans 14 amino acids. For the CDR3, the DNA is TGTGCCATCAGAGGTGCGGGGGTAACAGATACGCAGTATTTT. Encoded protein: CAIRGAGVTDTQYF.

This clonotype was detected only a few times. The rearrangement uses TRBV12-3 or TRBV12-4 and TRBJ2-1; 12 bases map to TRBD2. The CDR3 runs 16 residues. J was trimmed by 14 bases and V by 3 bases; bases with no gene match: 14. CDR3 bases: TGTGCCAGCAGTTTGGGTCTGGCTAGCGGGAGGGCCGAAAAGTTCTTC. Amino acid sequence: CASSLGLASGRAEKFF.

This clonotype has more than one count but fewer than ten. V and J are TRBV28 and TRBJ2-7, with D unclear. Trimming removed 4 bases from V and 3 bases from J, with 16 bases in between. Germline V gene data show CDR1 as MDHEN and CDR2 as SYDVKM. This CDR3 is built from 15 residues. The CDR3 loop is CASSSPLTNHYEQYF. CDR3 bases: TGTGCCAGCAGTTCCCCCCTGACAAACCACTACGAGCAGTACTTC.

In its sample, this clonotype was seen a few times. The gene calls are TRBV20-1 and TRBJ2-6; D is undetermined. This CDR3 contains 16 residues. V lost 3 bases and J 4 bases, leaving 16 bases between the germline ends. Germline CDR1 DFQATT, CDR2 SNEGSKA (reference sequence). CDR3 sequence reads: CSASAILNGGANVLTF. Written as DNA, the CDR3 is TGCAGTGCTAGTGCTATATTGAACGGAGGGGCCAACGTCCTGACTTTC.

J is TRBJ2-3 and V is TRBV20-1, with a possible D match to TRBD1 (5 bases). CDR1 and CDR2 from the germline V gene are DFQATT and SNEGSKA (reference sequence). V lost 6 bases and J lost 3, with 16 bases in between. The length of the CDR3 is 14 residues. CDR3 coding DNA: TGCAGTGCCCAGGGCAGGGAAAGGACAGATACGCAGTATTTT. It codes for CSAQGRERTDTQYF.

The CDR3 protein is CASSFFIPSHSEQYF. CDR3 DNA: TGTGCCAGCAGTTTTTTTATACCATCGCATTCCGAGCAGTACTTC. The chain carries TRBV12-3 or TRBV12-4 and TRBJ2-7; no firm D call. The CDR3 is 15 amino acids. Trimming took off 3 bases at V and 6 bases at J, with 18 bases between the two ends.

The CDR3 DNA reads as TGTGCCAGCACCCCAGACATGAACACTGAAGCTTTCTTT. Translation gives CASTPDMNTEAFF. V gene TRBV7-2 combines with J gene TRBJ1-1; D call uncertain. CDR3 length: 13 residues. The germline V and J ends were trimmed by 7 bases and 0 bases, with 9 bases remaining between them. Germline CDR1 SGHTA, CDR2 FQGNSA.

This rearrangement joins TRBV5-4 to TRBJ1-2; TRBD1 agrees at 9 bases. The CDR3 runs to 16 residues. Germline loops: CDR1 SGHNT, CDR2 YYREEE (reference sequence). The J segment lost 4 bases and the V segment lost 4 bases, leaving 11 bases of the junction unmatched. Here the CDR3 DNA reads TGTGCCAGCAGCCCATCCGGGACAGGGACGACCTATGGCTACACCTTC. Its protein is CASSPSGTGTTYGYTF.

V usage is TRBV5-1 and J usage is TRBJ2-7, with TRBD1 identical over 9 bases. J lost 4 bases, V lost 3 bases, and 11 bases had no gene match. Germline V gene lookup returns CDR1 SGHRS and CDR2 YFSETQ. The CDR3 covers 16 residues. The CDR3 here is CASSSWGQGSRYEQYF. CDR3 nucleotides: TGCGCCAGCAGCTCCTGGGGACAGGGTTCGAGGTACGAGCAGTACTTC. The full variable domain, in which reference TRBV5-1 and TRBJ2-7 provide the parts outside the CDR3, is KAGVTQTPRYLIKTRGQQVTLSCSPISGHRSVSWYQQTPGQGLQFLFEYFSETQRNKGNFPGRFSGRQFSNSRSEMNVSTLELGDSALYLCASSSWGQGSRYEQYFGPGTRLTVT.

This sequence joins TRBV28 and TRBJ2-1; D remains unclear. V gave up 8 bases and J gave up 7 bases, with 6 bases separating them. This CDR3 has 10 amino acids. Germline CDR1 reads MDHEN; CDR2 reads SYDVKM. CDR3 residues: CASAHNEQFF. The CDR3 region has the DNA TGTGCCAGCGCCCATAATGAGCAGTTCTTC.

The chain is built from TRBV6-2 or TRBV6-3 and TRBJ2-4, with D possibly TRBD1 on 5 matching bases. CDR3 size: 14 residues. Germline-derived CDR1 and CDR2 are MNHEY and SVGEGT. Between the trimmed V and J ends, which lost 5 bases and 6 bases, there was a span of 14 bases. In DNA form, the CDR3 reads TGTGCCAGCAGTGACCTAGAGACAGCAAACATTCAGTACTTC. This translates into CASSDLETANIQYF.

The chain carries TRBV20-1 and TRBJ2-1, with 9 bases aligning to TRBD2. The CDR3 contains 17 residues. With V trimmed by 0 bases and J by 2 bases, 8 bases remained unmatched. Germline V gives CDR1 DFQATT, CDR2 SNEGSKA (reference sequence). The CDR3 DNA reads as TGCAGTGCTAGAGATGGCTCTGGCGGGAGGGCCTACAATGAGCAGTTCTTC. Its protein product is CSARDGSGGRAYNEQFF.